Sequencing of this TCR beta chain was carried out in a study of identifying expanded T cells in peripheral blood. Here immunoSEQ multiplex PCR was the method, and the copy in TCRdb shows in-frame clones only, minus some. The sample carries about 86,000 clones, about 85% recorded once. Germline V gene data show CDR1 as SGHDT and CDR2 as YYEEEE. With V trimmed by 0 bases and J by 1 base, 3 bases remained unmatched. The CDR3 totals 15 residues. The V gene is TRBV5-6, the J gene TRBJ1-2; 7 bases fit TRBD1. The clonotype was recovered from a person aged 18 to 75 in good health. The material sequenced was blood. The DNA for the CDR3 is TGTGCCAGCAGCTTGGGCAACAGGGGTAACTATGGCTACACCTTC. The encoded protein is CASSLGNRGNYGYTF.